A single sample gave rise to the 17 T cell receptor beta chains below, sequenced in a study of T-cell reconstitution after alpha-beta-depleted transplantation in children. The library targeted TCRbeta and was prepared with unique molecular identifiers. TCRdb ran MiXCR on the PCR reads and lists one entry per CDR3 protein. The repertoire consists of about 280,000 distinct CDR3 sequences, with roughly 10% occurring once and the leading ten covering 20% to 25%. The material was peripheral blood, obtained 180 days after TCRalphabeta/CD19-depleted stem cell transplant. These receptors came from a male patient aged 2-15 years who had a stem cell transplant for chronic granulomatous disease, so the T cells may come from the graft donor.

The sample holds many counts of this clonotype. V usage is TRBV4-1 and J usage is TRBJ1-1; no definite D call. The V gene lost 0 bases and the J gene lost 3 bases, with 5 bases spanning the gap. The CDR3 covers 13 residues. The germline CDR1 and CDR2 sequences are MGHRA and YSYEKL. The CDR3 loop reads CASSQETYTEAFF. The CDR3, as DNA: TGCGCCAGCAGCCAAGAAACGTACACTGAAGCTTTCTTT.

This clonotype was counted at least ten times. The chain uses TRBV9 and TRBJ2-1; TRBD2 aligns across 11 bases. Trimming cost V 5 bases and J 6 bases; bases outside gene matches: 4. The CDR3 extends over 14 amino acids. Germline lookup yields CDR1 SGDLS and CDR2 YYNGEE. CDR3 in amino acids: CASREGLAGNEQFF. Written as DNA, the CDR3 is TGTGCCAGCAGGGAAGGACTAGCGGGCAATGAGCAGTTCTTC.

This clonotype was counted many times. CDR3 sequence reads: CASSQDRGLSYEQYF. CDR3 DNA sequence: TGCGCCAGCAGCCAAGACAGGGGGCTTTCCTACGAGCAGTACTTC. The chain has TRBV5-1 and TRBJ2-7; 10 bases line up with TRBD1. Unmatched junction bases numbered 5, after V lost 4 bases and J lost 1 base. This CDR3 region has 15 residues. Per germline, CDR1 SGHRS and CDR2 YFSETQ.

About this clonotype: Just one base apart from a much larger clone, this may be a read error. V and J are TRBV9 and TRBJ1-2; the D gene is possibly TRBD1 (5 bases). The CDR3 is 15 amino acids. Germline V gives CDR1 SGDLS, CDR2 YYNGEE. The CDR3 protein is CGSSEGTLMDYGYTF. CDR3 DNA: TGTGGCAGCAGCGAGGGGACCCTGATGGACTATGGCTACACCTTC. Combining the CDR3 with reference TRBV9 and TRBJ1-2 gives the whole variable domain DSGVTQTPKHLITATGQRVTLRCSPRSGDLSVYWYQQSLDQGLQFLIQYYNGEERAKGNILERFSAQQFPDLHSELNLSSLELGDSALYFCGSSEGTLMDYGYTFGSGTRLTVV.

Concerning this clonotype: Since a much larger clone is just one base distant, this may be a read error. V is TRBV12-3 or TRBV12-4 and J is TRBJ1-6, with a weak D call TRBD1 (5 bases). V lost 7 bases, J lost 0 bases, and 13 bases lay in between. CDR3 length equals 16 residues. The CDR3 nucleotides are TGTGCCAGCACTCGGACACCTTTCTCCTATAATTCACCCCTCCACTTT. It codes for CASTRTPFSYNSPLHF.

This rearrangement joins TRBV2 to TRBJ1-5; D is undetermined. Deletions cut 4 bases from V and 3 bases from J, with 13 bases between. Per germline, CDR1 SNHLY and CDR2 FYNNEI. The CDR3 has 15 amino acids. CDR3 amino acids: CASSGVSGFNQPQHF. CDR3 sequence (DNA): TGTGCCAGCAGTGGAGTTTCAGGATTCAATCAGCCCCAGCATTTT.

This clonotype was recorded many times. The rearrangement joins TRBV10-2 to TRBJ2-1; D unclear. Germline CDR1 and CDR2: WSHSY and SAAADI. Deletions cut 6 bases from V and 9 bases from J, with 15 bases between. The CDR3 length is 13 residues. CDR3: CASSFRTLVEQFF. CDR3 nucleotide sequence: TGCGCCAGCAGCTTCCGCACCTTGGTTGAGCAGTTCTTC.

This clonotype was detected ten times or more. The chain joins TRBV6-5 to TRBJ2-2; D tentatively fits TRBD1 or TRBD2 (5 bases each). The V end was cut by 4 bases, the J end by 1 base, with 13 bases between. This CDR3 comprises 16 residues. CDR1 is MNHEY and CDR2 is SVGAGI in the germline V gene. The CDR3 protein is CASSWTGTLNTGELFF. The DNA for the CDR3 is TGTGCCAGCAGTTGGACCGGGACCTTGAACACCGGGGAGCTGTTTTTT.

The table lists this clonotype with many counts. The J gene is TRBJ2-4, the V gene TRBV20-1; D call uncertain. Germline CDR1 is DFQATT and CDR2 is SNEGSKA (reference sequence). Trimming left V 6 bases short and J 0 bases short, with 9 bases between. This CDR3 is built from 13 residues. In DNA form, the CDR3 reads TGCAGTGCGAGCTCACTAGCCAAAAACATTCAGTACTTC. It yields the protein CSASSLAKNIQYF.

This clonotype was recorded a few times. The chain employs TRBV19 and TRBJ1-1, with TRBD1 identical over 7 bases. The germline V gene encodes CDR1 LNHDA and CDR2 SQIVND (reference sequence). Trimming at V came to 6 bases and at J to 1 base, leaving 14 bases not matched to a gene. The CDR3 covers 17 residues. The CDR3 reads CASRKIYGQGENTEAFF. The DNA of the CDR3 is TGTGCCAGTAGGAAAATCTACGGTCAGGGGGAGAACACTGAAGCTTTCTTT.

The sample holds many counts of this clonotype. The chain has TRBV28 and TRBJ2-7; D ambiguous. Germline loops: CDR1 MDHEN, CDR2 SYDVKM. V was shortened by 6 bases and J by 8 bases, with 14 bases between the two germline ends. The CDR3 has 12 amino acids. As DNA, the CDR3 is TGTGCCAGCAGCCCAAGCTATACGAAGCAGTACTTC. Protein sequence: CASSPSYTKQYF.

CDR3 amino acids: CASSQTSGANTGELFF. The CDR3 nucleotides are TGTGCCAGCAGCCAAACTAGCGGGGCGAACACCGGGGAGCTGTTTTTT. The V call is TRBV14, the J call TRBJ2-2; TRBD2 matches 10 bases. The V segment lost 2 bases and the J segment 0 bases; nucleotides outside the gene matches: 0. The CDR3 consists of 16 residues. Germline CDR1 is SGHDN and CDR2 is FVKESK.

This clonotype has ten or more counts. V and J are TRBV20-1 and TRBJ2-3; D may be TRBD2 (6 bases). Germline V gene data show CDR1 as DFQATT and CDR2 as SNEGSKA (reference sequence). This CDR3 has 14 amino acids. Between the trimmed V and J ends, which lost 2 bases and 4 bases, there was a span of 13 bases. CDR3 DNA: TGCAGTGCTAGATCGACTAGTCGTCCAGATACGCAGTATTTT. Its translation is CSARSTSRPDTQYF.

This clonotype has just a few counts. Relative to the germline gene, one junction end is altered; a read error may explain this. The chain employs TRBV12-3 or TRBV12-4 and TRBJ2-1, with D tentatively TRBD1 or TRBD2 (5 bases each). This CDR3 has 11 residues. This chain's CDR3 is CASRLGDPLFF. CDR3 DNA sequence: TGTGCCAGCAGGTTAGGGGACCCCTTGTTCTTC.

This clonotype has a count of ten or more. The CDR3: CSVRLVHEQYF. DNA for the CDR3: TGCAGCGTTCGCCTAGTACACGAGCAGTACTTC. The rearrangement uses TRBV29-1 and TRBJ2-7; D not certain. Germline CDR1 reads SQVTM; CDR2 reads ANQGSEA. The CDR3 covers 11 residues. Deletions cut 5 bases from V and 5 bases from J, with 10 bases between.

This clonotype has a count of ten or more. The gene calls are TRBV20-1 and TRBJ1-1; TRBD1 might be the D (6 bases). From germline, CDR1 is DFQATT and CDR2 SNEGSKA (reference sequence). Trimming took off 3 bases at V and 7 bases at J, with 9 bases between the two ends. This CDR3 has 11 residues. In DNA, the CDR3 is TGCAGTGCTAGGTCGGACAGTGAAGCTTTCTTT. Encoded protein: CSARSDSEAFF.

CDR3 coding DNA: TGTGCCAGCTCACCGACAGTCCCTGTAGGTGGCTACACCTTC. Its protein product is CASSPTVPVGGYTF. The V call is TRBV18, the J call TRBJ1-2; weak D call: TRBD1 (5 bases). CDR1 and CDR2 (germline): KGHSH, LQKENI. There are 14 residues in the CDR3. Trimming removed 3 bases from V and 7 bases from J, with 15 bases in between.